This T cell receptor beta chain was recovered during a study of shared clonotypes between healthy human individuals. The repertoire was sequenced with immunoSEQ multiplex PCR; TCRdb's copy has only in-frame clones and lacks some. The top ten hold under 1.5% of the sample, which has about 2 million clones, around 96% seen once. The CDR3 is made up of 16 amino acids. V shed 5 bases and J 2 bases; nucleotides not matched to a gene: 9. Germline values: CDR1 SNHLY, CDR2 FYNNEI. This clone has a single count. Positively selected for CCR7, the CD45RO-negative cells used as naive CD8 cells excluded terminally differentiated effector memory CD45RA+ cells.

The sample taken for sequencing was naive CD8+ T cells sorted from blood. This sequence joins TRBV2 and TRBJ2-5; TRBD1 agrees at 9 bases. This TCR was sampled from a man younger than 35 in good health. The CDR3 DNA sequence: TGTGCCAGCAGTTACTTGGACAGGGGCGGACAAGAGACCCAGTACTTC. Translation: CASSYLDRGGQETQYF.